One T cell receptor (beta chain) is described in this entry. TCRdb recomputed calls from the RT-PCR reads with MiXCR, one row per CDR3 protein. The sample lists about 570,000 distinct CDR3 sequences, 10% to 12% seen once, with 11% in the top ten. This specimen belongs to a study of response to subunit inactivated influenza vaccine. This CDR3 contains 16 residues. Trimming took 3 bases from V and 2 from J; bases not matched to a gene: 2. In germline, CDR1 is SGHTA, CDR2 FQGNSA. This sample also belongs to another study, concerning T cells expressing NK-cell markers. This second study says: UMIs were included in TCR beta cDNA generated by 5'RACE template switching. Obtained from sorted CD3+CD56+NKG2C+, CD3+CD56+NKG2C- and CD3+CD56-NKG2C+ T cells were the TCR beta repertoires.

The sample in question was PBMCs from blood, obtained on the day of vaccination. This clonotype was sampled from a man aged 45 to 65 who received an inactivated influenza vaccine. The rearrangement uses TRBV7-2 and TRBJ2-7; 15 nucleotides align to TRBD2. The CDR3 reads CASSFGTSGGTYEQYF. The CDR3, as DNA: TGTGCCAGCAGCTTCGGGACTAGCGGGGGGACCTACGAGCAGTACTTC.